The 23 T cell receptor beta chains below all came from one sample that was sequenced in a study of shared clonotypes between healthy human individuals. Repertoires were generated with immunoSEQ multiplex PCR, while TCRdb's copy carries only in-frame clones and drops some. Among around 550,000 clones listed, roughly 95% were seen once. Naivety among CD8 cells was defined by CD45RO negativity and positive CCR7 selection, thereby excluding terminally differentiated effector memory CD45RA+ cells. The sample taken for sequencing was naive CD8+ T cells sorted from blood. Every receptor here comes from a woman under 40 in good health.

This sequence joins TRBV28 and TRBJ1-5; 7 nucleotides align to TRBD1. V gave up 7 bases and J gave up 2 bases; unmatched junction bases: 14. The germline gives CDR1 MDHEN, CDR2 SYDVKM. The CDR3 has 17 residues. In DNA form, the CDR3 reads TGTGCCAGCATAGAGGGGGCGTATAGGATCGGCAATCAGCCCCAGCATTTT. Translated, it gives CASIEGAYRIGNQPQHF.

The genes are TRBV7-8 and TRBJ2-1; 10 bases are shared with TRBD2. The CDR3 is 17 amino acids. Germline trimming cut 3 bases from V and 8 bases from J; bases unmatched to any gene: 13. Germline V gene sequence: CDR1 SGHVS, CDR2 FQNEAQ. The CDR3, as DNA: TGTGCCAGCAGCTTGGGTCTAGCGGGAGCGGGGGACTATGAGCAGTTCTTC. Translation gives CASSLGLAGAGDYEQFF.

The chain links TRBV6-1 to TRBJ2-4; D unresolved. This CDR3 region has 15 residues. Germline V gene lookup returns CDR1 MNHNS and CDR2 SASEGT. V gave up 1 base and J gave up 6 bases, with 13 bases separating them. This CDR3 reads CASSEGWADLNIQYF. The CDR3 nucleotides read TGTGCCAGCAGTGAAGGCTGGGCGGATCTAAACATTCAGTACTTC.

The rearrangement uses TRBV7-9 and TRBJ2-7; the D gene is possibly TRBD2 (5 bases). Between the trimmed V and J ends, which lost 8 bases and 4 bases, there was a span of 15 bases. CDR1 SEHNR and CDR2 FQNEAQ come from the germline V gene (reference sequence). The CDR3 extends over 13 amino acids. CDR3 region: CASSLDSAYEQYF. CDR3 DNA: TGTGCCAGCTCCCTGGACTCAGCTTACGAGCAGTACTTC.

V usage is TRBV5-1 and J usage is TRBJ2-7; tentative D call: TRBD1 (6 bases). The CDR3 totals 13 residues. CDR1 and CDR2 from the germline V gene are SGHRS and YFSETQ. V lost 4 bases and J 7 bases, leaving 15 bases between the germline ends. In nucleotides, the CDR3 is TGCGCCAGCAGCACTGGACAGACCCCGGAGCAGTACTTC. The encoded protein is CASSTGQTPEQYF.

The rearrangement links TRBV29-1 to TRBJ1-1; D is unresolved. Germline-derived CDR1 and CDR2 are SQVTM and ANQGSEA. Trimming removed 2 bases from V and 5 bases from J, with 12 bases in between. This CDR3 is 13 amino acids long. CDR3 sequence reads: CSVEILAPTEAFF. The CDR3 region has the DNA TGCAGCGTTGAAATTCTAGCCCCAACTGAAGCTTTCTTT.

The CDR3 loop is CASSVDGTYLYEQYF. The CDR3 nucleotides are TGTGCCAGCAGCGTCGACGGGACATATCTCTACGAGCAGTACTTC. This chain connects TRBV9 to TRBJ2-7; D possibly corresponds to TRBD1 (6 bases). CDR1 SGDLS and CDR2 YYNGEE come from the germline V gene. The CDR3 length is 15 residues. Between the trimmed V and J ends, which lost 2 bases and 3 bases, there was a span of 15 bases.

The chain recombines TRBV13 with TRBJ2-6; 7 positions match TRBD1. J gave up 0 bases and V 5 bases, and 7 bases lay outside the gene matches. The CDR3 length is 17 residues. Germline lookup yields CDR1 PRHDT and CDR2 FYEKMQ (reference sequence). In DNA, the CDR3 is TGTGCCAGCAGCCAAGGACAGGTCATCTCTGGGGCCAACGTCCTGACTTTC. Protein: CASSQGQVISGANVLTF.

In its sample, this clone was seen a few times. The same CDR3 can be traced to other DNA sequences in this sample. The chain uses TRBV7-9 and TRBJ2-7; D remains unclear. Germline V gene sequence: CDR1 SEHNR, CDR2 FQNEAQ (reference sequence). The CDR3 is 11 residues long. V lost 4 bases and J 4 bases, leaving 5 bases between the germline ends. The DNA for the CDR3 is TGTGCCAGCAGCTCACGGTACGAGCAGTACTTC. It encodes CASSSRYEQYF.

This chain links TRBV2 with TRBJ2-5; TRBD2 matches 10 bases. The better agreement between TRBJ2-7 and the DNA end casts doubt on the J call. This CDR3 comprises 17 residues. Germline assignment: CDR1 SNHLY and CDR2 FYNNEI. CDR3: CASSEMGLATDSYEQYF. The CDR3 DNA reads TGTGCCAGCAGTGAAATGGGACTAGCGACGGACTCCTACGAGCAGTACTTC.

The chain has TRBV30 and TRBJ1-6; TRBD1 matches at 9 bases. Germline CDR1 is GTSNPN and CDR2 is SVGIG (reference sequence). This CDR3 has 14 residues. V lost 3 bases and J lost 10; bases outside the gene matches: 7. This chain's CDR3 is CAWRTDRGWSPLHF. For the CDR3, the DNA is TGTGCCTGGAGGACGGACAGGGGCTGGTCACCCCTCCACTTT.

The V and J genes are TRBV4-1 and TRBJ2-1; 10 positions agree with TRBD2. Germline V CDR1 and CDR2: MGHRA, YSYEKL. The V segment lost 7 bases and the J segment 7 bases; nucleotides outside the gene matches: 10. The length of the CDR3 is 15 residues. The CDR3 DNA reads as TGCGCCAGCAACTCACTAGCGGGAAGATCGAATGAGCAGTTCTTC. Translating it yields CASNSLAGRSNEQFF.

The V gene is TRBV19, the J gene TRBJ1-1; D not resolved. Germline V CDR1 and CDR2: LNHDA, SQIVND (reference sequence). V lost 3 bases to trimming and J lost 10 bases, with 18 bases between them. The CDR3 totals 14 residues. As DNA, the CDR3 is TGTGCCAGTAGTATCTTAGGGCCGACCGAGGGAGCTTTCTTT. It yields the protein CASSILGPTEGAFF.

V usage is TRBV29-1 and J usage is TRBJ2-7; 8 nucleotides match TRBD2. Looked up from germline, CDR1 is SQVTM and CDR2 is ANQGSEA. The CDR3 runs 13 residues. Trimming cost V 6 bases and J 2 bases; bases outside gene matches: 6. The CDR3 nucleotides read TGCAGCGTACTGAATAGCGGGGCCTACGAGCAGTACTTC. As protein: CSVLNSGAYEQYF.

The chain has TRBV19 and TRBJ1-5; D not certain. CDR1 is LNHDA and CDR2 is SQIVND in the germline V gene (reference sequence). The ends were cut back, 4 bases at V and 3 bases at J, with 10 bases in the middle. The CDR3 extends over 14 amino acids. The CDR3 protein is CASSRREFNQPQHF. The CDR3, as DNA: TGTGCCAGTAGTAGACGGGAGTTCAATCAGCCCCAGCATTTT.

The chain is built from TRBV7-8 and TRBJ1-5; maybe TRBD1 (5 bases). CDR1 and CDR2 from the germline V gene are SGHVS and FQNEAQ. Trimming took 4 bases from V and 4 from J, leaving 14 bases between them. The CDR3 has 15 amino acids. DNA of the CDR3: TGTGCCAGCAGCTCCCCCCGGGACTTAAATCAGCCCCAGCATTTT. Translation: CASSSPRDLNQPQHF.

The genes are TRBV7-8 and TRBJ1-4, with unresolved D. The CDR3 has 15 amino acids. The V gene's germline CDR1 is SGHVS and CDR2 FQNEAQ. V lost 5 bases, J lost 0 bases, and 10 bases lay in between. CDR3 protein: CASSPTDATNEKLFF. In DNA, the CDR3 is TGTGCCAGCAGCCCCACAGATGCAACTAATGAAAAACTGTTTTTT.

The V call is TRBV4-1, the J call TRBJ2-5; 9 positions match TRBD1. The germline V gene encodes CDR1 MGHRA and CDR2 YSYEKL. V trimming: 1 base; J trimming: 6 bases; junction bases outside the gene matches: 9. The CDR3 totals 16 residues. CDR3 protein: CASSQGRDRERKTQYF. CDR3 DNA sequence: TGCGCCAGCAGCCAAGGCAGGGACAGGGAGAGAAAGACCCAGTACTTC.

The chain has TRBV11-2 and TRBJ2-5; D might be TRBD1 or TRBD2, each matching 5 bases. The tail of the sequence fits TRBJ2-7 better, so the J call may be wrong. This CDR3 spans 12 amino acids. Germline values: CDR1 SGHAT, CDR2 FQNNGV. The DNA of the CDR3 is TGTGCCAGCAGCTCGGGGCACTACGAGCAGTACTTC. As protein: CASSSGHYEQYF.

J is TRBJ1-1 and V is TRBV29-1, with D perhaps matching TRBD1 (5 bases). Germline CDR1 and CDR2: SQVTM and ANQGSEA. The CDR3 totals 15 residues. The germline V and J ends were trimmed by 6 bases and 0 bases, with 17 bases remaining between them. For the CDR3, the DNA is TGCAGCGTGACCACCGGGACTTTCATGAACACTGAAGCTTTCTTT. This sequence encodes CSVTTGTFMNTEAFF.

Only one count was recorded for this clone. The V call is TRBV7-3, the J call TRBJ2-1, with a tentative D call TRBD2 (6 bases). The V gene lost 3 bases and the J gene lost 3 bases, with 6 bases spanning the gap. Germline CDR1 is SGHTA and CDR2 is FQGTGA. This CDR3 contains 13 residues. CDR3 coding DNA: TGTGCCAGCAGCTTCGGGGGCTACAATGAGCAGTTCTTC. It specifies CASSFGGYNEQFF.

This clone was counted once. The chain employs TRBV25-1 and TRBJ1-2; D uncertain. Looked up from germline, CDR1 is MGHDK and CDR2 is SYGVNS. This CDR3 spans 13 amino acids. V was clipped by 3 bases and J by 10 bases, with 15 bases between them. The CDR3 region is CASSDLAREAYTF. In nucleotides, the CDR3 is TGTGCCAGCAGTGACCTGGCTCGCGAGGCCTACACCTTC.

V gene TRBV4-1 combines with J gene TRBJ2-4; D ambiguous. The CDR3 length is 14 residues. V was shortened by 0 bases and J by 2 bases, with 5 bases between the two germline ends. Germline V gives CDR1 MGHRA, CDR2 YSYEKL. CDR3 nucleotide sequence: TGCGCCAGCAGCCAAGAAGATTCCAAAAACATTCAGTACTTC. It yields the protein CASSQEDSKNIQYF.